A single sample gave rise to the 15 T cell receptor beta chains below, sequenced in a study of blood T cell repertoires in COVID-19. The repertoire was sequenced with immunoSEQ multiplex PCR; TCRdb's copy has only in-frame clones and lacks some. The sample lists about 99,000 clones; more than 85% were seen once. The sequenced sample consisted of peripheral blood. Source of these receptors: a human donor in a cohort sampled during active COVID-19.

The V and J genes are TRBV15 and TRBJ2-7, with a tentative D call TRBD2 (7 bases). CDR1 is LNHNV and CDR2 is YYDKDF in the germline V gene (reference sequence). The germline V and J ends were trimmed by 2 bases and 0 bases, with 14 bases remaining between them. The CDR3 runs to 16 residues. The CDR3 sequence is CATSRKRGGSSYEQYF. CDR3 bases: TGTGCCACCAGCAGAAAGAGGGGGGGGAGCTCCTACGAGCAGTACTTC.

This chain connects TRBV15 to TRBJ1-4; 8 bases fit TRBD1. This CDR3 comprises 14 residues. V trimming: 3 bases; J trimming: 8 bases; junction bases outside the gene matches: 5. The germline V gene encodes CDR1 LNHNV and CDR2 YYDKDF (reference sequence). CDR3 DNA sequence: TGTGCCACCAGCAGTACAGGGGGGTTAGAAAAACTGTTTTTT. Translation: CATSSTGGLEKLFF. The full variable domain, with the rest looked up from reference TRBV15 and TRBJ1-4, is DAMVIQNPRYQVTQFGKPVTLSCSQTLNHNVMYWYQQKSSQAPKLLFHYYDKDFNNEADTPDNFQSRRPNTSFCFLDIRSPGLGDTAMYLCATSSTGGLEKLFFGSGTQLSVL.

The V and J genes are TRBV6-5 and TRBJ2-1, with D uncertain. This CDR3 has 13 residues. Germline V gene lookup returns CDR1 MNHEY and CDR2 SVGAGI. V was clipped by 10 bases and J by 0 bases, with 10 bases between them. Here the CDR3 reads CATRDFSYNEQFF. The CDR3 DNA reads TGTGCCACCAGAGACTTCTCCTACAATGAGCAGTTCTTC.

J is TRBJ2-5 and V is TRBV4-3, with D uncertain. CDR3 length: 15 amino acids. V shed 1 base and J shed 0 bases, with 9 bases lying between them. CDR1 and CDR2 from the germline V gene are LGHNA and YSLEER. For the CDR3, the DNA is TGCGCCAGCAGCCAAGGGTTGGCGGACCAAGAGACCCAGTACTTC. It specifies CASSQGLADQETQYF.

Written as DNA, the CDR3 is TGTGCCAGCAGCGACGGGACAGGGGCCTCTGGGGCCAACGTCCTGACTTTC. Its translation: CASSDGTGASGANVLTF. This chain joins TRBV14 and TRBJ2-6; 10 bases fit TRBD1. With 5 bases clipped from V and 0 bases from J, the junction kept 4 bases outside the gene matches. The CDR3 length is 17 residues. Looked up from germline, CDR1 is SGHDN and CDR2 is FVKESK. The whole variable domain, filled in from reference TRBV14 and TRBJ2-6, reads EAGVTQFPSHSVIEKGQTVTLRCDPISGHDNLYWYRRVMGKEIKFLLHFVKESKQDESGMPNNRFLAERTGGTYSTLKVQPAELEDSGVYFCASSDGTGASGANVLTFGAGSRLTVL.

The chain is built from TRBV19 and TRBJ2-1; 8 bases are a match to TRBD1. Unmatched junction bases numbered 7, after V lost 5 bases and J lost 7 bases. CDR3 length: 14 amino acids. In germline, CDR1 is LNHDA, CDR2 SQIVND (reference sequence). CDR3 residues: CASSGSGGGNEQFF. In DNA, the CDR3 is TGTGCCAGTAGTGGGTCAGGGGGCGGAAATGAGCAGTTCTTC.

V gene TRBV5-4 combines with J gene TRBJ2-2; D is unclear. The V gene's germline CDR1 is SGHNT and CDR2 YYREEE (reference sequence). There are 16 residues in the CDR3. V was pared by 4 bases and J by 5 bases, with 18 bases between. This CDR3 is CASSLTGSSGTGELFF. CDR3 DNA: TGTGCCAGCAGCCTGACCGGGTCTTCTGGGACCGGGGAGCTGTTTTTT.

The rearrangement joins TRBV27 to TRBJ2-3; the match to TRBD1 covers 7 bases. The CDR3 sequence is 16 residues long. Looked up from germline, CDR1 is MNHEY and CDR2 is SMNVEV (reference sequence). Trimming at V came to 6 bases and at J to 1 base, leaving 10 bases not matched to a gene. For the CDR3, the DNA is TGTGCCAGCAGCGTACTTAGACAGGGAGGCACAGATACGCAGTATTTT. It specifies CASSVLRQGGTDTQYF.

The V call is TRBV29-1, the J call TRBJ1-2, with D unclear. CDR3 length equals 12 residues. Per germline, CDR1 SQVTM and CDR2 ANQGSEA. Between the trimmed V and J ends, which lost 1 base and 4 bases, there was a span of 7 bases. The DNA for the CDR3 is TGCAGCGTTGAAGTTATTGTCTATGGCTACACCTTC. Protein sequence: CSVEVIVYGYTF.

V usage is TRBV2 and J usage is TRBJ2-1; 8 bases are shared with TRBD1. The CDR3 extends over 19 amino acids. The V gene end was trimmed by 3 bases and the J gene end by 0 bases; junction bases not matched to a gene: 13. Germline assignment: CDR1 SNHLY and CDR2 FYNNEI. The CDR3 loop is CASSDPGTGVLSSYNEQFF. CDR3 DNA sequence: TGTGCCAGCAGTGACCCCGGGACAGGCGTCCTGAGCTCCTACAATGAGCAGTTCTTC.

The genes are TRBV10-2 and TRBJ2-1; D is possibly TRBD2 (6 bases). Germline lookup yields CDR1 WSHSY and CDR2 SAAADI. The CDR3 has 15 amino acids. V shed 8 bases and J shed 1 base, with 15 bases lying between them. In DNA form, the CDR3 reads TGCGCCAGCGAAACCGGGACTCATTCCTACAATGAGCAGTTCTTC. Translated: CASETGTHSYNEQFF.

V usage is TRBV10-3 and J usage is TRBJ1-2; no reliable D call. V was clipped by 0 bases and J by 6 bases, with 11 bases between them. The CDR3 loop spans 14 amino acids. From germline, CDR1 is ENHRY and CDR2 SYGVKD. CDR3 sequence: CAISESVRMDGYTF. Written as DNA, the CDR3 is TGTGCCATCAGTGAGTCAGTGAGGATGGATGGCTACACCTTC.

The chain's CDR3 is CASSLGRGDSPYNEQFF. CDR3 bases: TGTGCCAGCAGCTTAGGCCGAGGGGACTCCCCCTACAATGAGCAGTTCTTC. This chain links TRBV13 with TRBJ2-1, with D perhaps matching TRBD2 (6 bases). Trimming shortened V by 0 bases and J by 2 bases, and 14 bases separated the two germline ends. Germline V lookup: CDR1 PRHDT, CDR2 FYEKMQ (reference sequence). The CDR3 is made up of 17 amino acids.

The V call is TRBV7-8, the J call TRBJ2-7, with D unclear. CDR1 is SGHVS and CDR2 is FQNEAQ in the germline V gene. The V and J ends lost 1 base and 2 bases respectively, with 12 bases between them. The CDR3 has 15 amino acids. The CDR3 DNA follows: TGTGCCAGCAGCTTAGACCCGAGAATCGCCTACGAGCAGTACTTC. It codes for CASSLDPRIAYEQYF.

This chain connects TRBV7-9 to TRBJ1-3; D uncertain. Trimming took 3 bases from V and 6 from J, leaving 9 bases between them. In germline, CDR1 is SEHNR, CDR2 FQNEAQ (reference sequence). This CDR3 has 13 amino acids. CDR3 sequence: CASSFTVENTIYF. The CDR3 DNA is TGTGCCAGCAGCTTTACGGTTGAAAACACCATATATTTT. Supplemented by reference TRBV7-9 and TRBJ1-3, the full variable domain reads DTGVSQNPRHKITKRGQNVTFRCDPISEHNRLYWYRQTLGQGPEFLTYFQNEAQLEKSRLLSDRFSAERPKGSFSTLEIQRTEQGDSAMYLCASSFTVENTIYFGEGSWLTVV.